Each of the 27 T cell receptor beta chains below was sequenced from the same sample in a study of shared clonotypes between healthy human individuals. Sequenced by immunoSEQ multiplex PCR; TCRdb stores in-frame clones only, minus some. The sample yields approximately 2,000,000 clones, just under 95% seen once. Material: naive CD4+ T cells from PBMCs. Sample subset: CD45RA+ positively selected. Receptor source: a man younger than 30 in good health. Some clones in this sample may be carry-over from other donors' samples.

The CDR3 spells CASSILGDTNEKLFF. CDR3 bases: TGTGCCAGTAGTATTTTGGGGGATACTAATGAAAAACTGTTTTTT. This rearrangement joins TRBV19 to TRBJ1-4; tentatively, D is TRBD1 (5 bases). CDR1 is LNHDA, CDR2 SQIVND, per germline (reference sequence). The V gene lost 3 bases and the J gene lost 2 bases, with 10 bases spanning the gap. There are 15 residues in the CDR3.

The genes are TRBV5-4 and TRBJ2-5, with 8 bases fitting TRBD1. V shed 4 bases and J 2 bases; nucleotides not matched to a gene: 4. CDR1 is SGHNT and CDR2 is YYREEE in the germline V gene (reference sequence). This CDR3 has 14 residues. CDR3 sequence reads: CASSPGDRQETQYF. In DNA form, the CDR3 reads TGTGCCAGCAGCCCGGGGGACAGGCAAGAGACCCAGTACTTC.

The chain combines TRBV7-6 with TRBJ1-1, with TRBD1 identical over 11 bases. The CDR3 is made up of 14 amino acids. Unmatched junction bases numbered 3, after V lost 5 bases and J lost 4 bases. In germline, CDR1 is SGHVS, CDR2 FNYEAQ. The CDR3 here is CASSGQGAVTEAFF. CDR3 coding DNA: TGTGCCAGCAGCGGACAGGGGGCAGTCACTGAAGCTTTCTTT.

The chain uses TRBV5-1 and TRBJ2-1; D unresolved. The germline V and J ends were trimmed by 2 bases and 3 bases, with 6 bases remaining between them. Per germline, CDR1 SGHRS and CDR2 YFSETQ. The CDR3 consists of 13 residues. CDR3 sequence: CASSFGSYNEQFF. The CDR3 nucleotides are TGCGCCAGCAGCTTCGGTAGCTACAATGAGCAGTTCTTC.

The genes are TRBV5-1 and TRBJ1-1; a weak D match, TRBD1 (5 bases). V was cut by 4 bases and J by 4 bases, with 17 bases left in between. The CDR3 covers 15 residues. CDR1 is SGHRS, CDR2 YFSETQ, per germline. Here the CDR3 reads CASSPRDLRGTEAFF. Written as DNA, the CDR3 is TGCGCCAGCAGCCCTAGGGACCTAAGGGGCACTGAAGCTTTCTTT.

The chain couples TRBV9 to TRBJ1-2; D perhaps matches TRBD1 (5 bases). Germline assignment: CDR1 SGDLS and CDR2 YYNGEE. V lost 5 bases and J 4 bases, leaving 12 bases between the germline ends. The CDR3 extends over 13 amino acids. CDR3 DNA: TGTGCCAGCAGGGGGGACTTCAGCTATGGCTACACCTTC. It yields the protein CASRGDFSYGYTF. Full variable domain (missing parts from reference TRBV9 and TRBJ1-2): DSGVTQTPKHLITATGQRVTLRCSPRSGDLSVYWYQQSLDQGLQFLIQYYNGEERAKGNILERFSAQQFPDLHSELNLSSLELGDSALYFCASRGDFSYGYTFGSGTRLTVV.

The rearrangement joins TRBV6-4 to TRBJ2-3; D remains ambiguous. CDR3 length: 14 residues. The ends were cut back, 3 bases at V and 0 bases at J, with 7 bases in the middle. The germline CDR1 and CDR2 sequences are MRHNA and SNTAGT. The DNA for the CDR3 is TGTGCCAGCAGTGAGTCCCCGAGCACAGATACGCAGTATTTT. It encodes CASSESPSTDTQYF.

This chain links TRBV27 with TRBJ2-7; no clear D gene. Germline V gene sequence: CDR1 MNHEY, CDR2 SMNVEV (reference sequence). CDR3 size: 13 residues. V shed 2 bases and J shed 6 bases, with 11 bases lying between them. CDR3 DNA: TGTGCCAGCAGTTTAAGGGCAGCTGCCGAGCAGTACTTC. It is translated as CASSLRAAAEQYF.

The J gene is TRBJ1-5, the V gene TRBV5-1, with D possibly matching TRBD1 (6 bases). The CDR3 covers 16 residues. Germline CDR1 SGHRS, CDR2 YFSETQ. V was cut by 4 bases and J by 4 bases, with 18 bases left in between. The CDR3 DNA sequence: TGCGCCAGCAGCGCACAGGGACTAATGGGGAATCAGCCCCAGCATTTT. Translated, it gives CASSAQGLMGNQPQHF.

This chain uses TRBV5-1 with TRBJ2-1; 12 bases match TRBD2. Unmatched junction bases numbered 12, after V lost 3 bases and J lost 8 bases. CDR1 is SGHRS, CDR2 YFSETQ, per germline. CDR3 length: 17 residues. CDR3 in DNA: TGCGCCAGCAGCTCGTCTAGCGGGAGGGCTGCACTGGATGAGCAGTTCTTC. Encoded protein: CASSSSSGRAALDEQFF.

This clone was seen a single time. V gene TRBV4-1 combines with J gene TRBJ2-5, with 7 bases aligning to TRBD2. CDR3 size: 17 residues. V was pared by 1 base and J by 6 bases, with 14 bases of the junction left unmatched. Germline lookup yields CDR1 MGHRA and CDR2 YSYEKL. The CDR3 loop reads CASSQGGGRGGMQTQYF. For the CDR3, the DNA is TGCGCCAGCAGCCAAGGAGGCGGGAGAGGTGGGATGCAGACCCAGTACTTC.

This clone was detected once. This chain connects TRBV4-1 to TRBJ2-7; TRBD2 matches 9 bases. The junction had 6 bases not matched to a gene; V was cut back by 3 bases and J by 0 bases. The CDR3 covers 16 residues. Germline CDR1 reads MGHRA; CDR2 reads YSYEKL. CDR3 in DNA: TGCGCCAGCAGCCAGGAGACTAGCGGTTACTCCTACGAGCAGTACTTC. Amino acid sequence: CASSQETSGYSYEQYF.

Comments on this clone: Other DNA variants within this sample encode the same CDR3. The chain carries TRBV5-1 and TRBJ2-3, with D possibly matching TRBD1 (5 bases). CDR1 is SGHRS and CDR2 is YFSETQ in the germline V gene. V dropped 2 bases and J dropped 1 base, with 5 bases sitting between them. This CDR3 is 13 amino acids long. This CDR3 reads CASSLQGTDTQYF. The CDR3 nucleotides are TGCGCCAGCAGCTTACAGGGCACAGATACGCAGTATTTT.

This clone occurred a few times. This sequence joins TRBV10-3 and TRBJ1-1; D gene ambiguous. The germline V and J ends were trimmed by 0 bases and 7 bases, with 6 bases remaining between them. CDR1 and CDR2 (germline): ENHRY, SYGVKD. CDR3 length: 12 amino acids. Here the CDR3 DNA reads TGTGCCATCAGTGAGTCGTGGGGTGAAGCTTTCTTT. Its translation is CAISESWGEAFF.

The rearrangement uses TRBV7-4 and TRBJ1-2, with a weak D call TRBD1 (6 bases). The CDR3 sequence is 14 residues long. Deletions cut 4 bases from V and 3 bases from J, with 12 bases between. Germline V gives CDR1 SGHVT, CDR2 SQSDAQ. The CDR3 DNA reads as TGTGCCAGCAGCTATCGGAACAGGGACTATGGCTACACCTTC. This encodes CASSYRNRDYGYTF.

The CDR3 protein is CASSFGPGTRGTGELFF. The CDR3 nucleotides read TGTGCCAGCAGCTTTGGCCCAGGGACTAGAGGCACCGGGGAGCTGTTTTTT. The rearrangement links TRBV7-3 to TRBJ2-2; 8 bases agree with TRBD2. CDR1 is SGHTA and CDR2 is FQGTGA in the germline V gene. The ends lost 3 bases at V and 4 bases at J; junction bases unmatched: 10. This CDR3 has 17 residues.

Concerning this clone: This specimen includes other DNA sequences encoding the same CDR3. The CDR3 region is CASSLRGAYNEQFF. The CDR3 nucleotides read TGTGCCAGCAGCTTGAGAGGGGCCTACAATGAGCAGTTCTTC. The chain employs TRBV7-3 and TRBJ2-1; either TRBD1 or TRBD2 may fit D (5 bases each). Trimming cost V 3 bases and J 2 bases, with 8 bases left between them. Germline V gene data show CDR1 as SGHTA and CDR2 as FQGTGA. This CDR3 has 14 amino acids. The entire variable domain, with the rest obtained from reference TRBV7-3 and TRBJ2-1, is as follows: GAGVSQTPSNKVTEKGKYVELRCDPISGHTALYWYRQSLGQGPEFLIYFQGTGAADDSGLPNDRFFAVRPEGSVSTLKIQRTERGDSAVYLCASSLRGAYNEQFFGPGTRLTVL.

A note on this clone: Different DNA sequences within this sample yield the same CDR3. The chain uses TRBV27 and TRBJ1-2; 7 nucleotides align to TRBD1. V shed 4 bases and J 4 bases; nucleotides not matched to a gene: 0. This CDR3 is 12 amino acids long. Germline-derived CDR1 and CDR2 are MNHEY and SMNVEV (reference sequence). This CDR3 is CASSSGGYGYTF. CDR3 coding DNA: TGTGCCAGCAGTTCAGGGGGCTATGGCTACACCTTC.

The V and J genes are TRBV4-2 and TRBJ2-3; D gene ambiguous. V was cut by 3 bases and J by 1 base, with 5 bases left in between. The CDR3 covers 13 residues. Germline lookup yields CDR1 LGHNA and CDR2 YNFKEQ. The CDR3 here is CASSHQRTDTQYF. CDR3 nucleotides: TGTGCCAGCAGCCACCAGCGCACAGATACGCAGTATTTT.

This sequence joins TRBV28 and TRBJ1-5; 9 bases are shared with TRBD1. The CDR3 contains 17 residues. J gave up 0 bases and V 4 bases, and 7 bases lay outside the gene matches. CDR1 is MDHEN and CDR2 is SYDVKM in the germline V gene. In DNA form, the CDR3 reads TGTGCCAGCAGTTCAGGGACAGGGATTTATAGCAATCAGCCCCAGCATTTT. Translated, it gives CASSSGTGIYSNQPQHF.

The chain links TRBV30 to TRBJ2-2; D may correspond to TRBD1 or TRBD2 (5 bases each). V was clipped by 3 bases and J by 6 bases, with 26 bases between them. This CDR3 comprises 18 residues. The germline gives CDR1 GTSNPN, CDR2 SVGIG (reference sequence). The CDR3 region is CAWRRKTRGLDDSGELFF. The CDR3 DNA reads as TGTGCCTGGAGACGGAAAACGAGGGGCCTAGATGACTCCGGGGAGCTGTTTTTT. The full variable domain, in which reference TRBV30 and TRBJ2-2 provide the parts outside the CDR3, is SQTIHQWPATLVQPVGSPLSLECTVEGTSNPNLYWYRQAAGRGLQLLFYSVGIGQISSEVPQNLSASRPQDRQFILSSKKLLLSDSGFYLCAWRRKTRGLDDSGELFFGEGSRLTVL.

The chain uses TRBV25-1 and TRBJ1-1; D is perhaps TRBD1 (6 bases). V shed 6 bases and J shed 11 bases, with 16 bases lying between them. The CDR3 covers 12 residues. Germline assignment: CDR1 MGHDK and CDR2 SYGVNS. CDR3 coding DNA: TGTGCCAGCAGACACTCCCAGGGGACGGCTTTCTTT. It specifies CASRHSQGTAFF.

Turning to this clone: The sample has other DNA sequences that encode this CDR3 too. This chain links TRBV20-1 with TRBJ2-5; unclear D gene. The V and J ends lost 1 base and 5 bases respectively, with 5 bases between them. This CDR3 region has 11 residues. The germline V gene has CDR1 DFQATT and CDR2 SNEGSKA (reference sequence). CDR3 protein: CSARVGETQYF. CDR3 coding DNA: TGCAGTGCTAGAGTAGGGGAGACCCAGTACTTC.

The chain combines TRBV5-1 with TRBJ1-5, with TRBD1 matching over 7 bases. The CDR3 has 14 residues. V lost 2 bases to trimming and J lost 7 bases; unmatched junction nucleotides: 6. The germline CDR1 and CDR2 sequences are SGHRS and YFSETQ. CDR3 sequence (DNA): TGCGCCAGCAGCTTCGGGCAGGGGGACCAGCCCCAGCATTTT. It yields the protein CASSFGQGDQPQHF.

This rearrangement joins TRBV6-1 to TRBJ1-2, with D unresolved. This CDR3 is 16 amino acids long. The V end lost 4 bases, the J end lost 3 bases, and 18 bases lay between the germline ends. Germline assignment: CDR1 MNHNS and CDR2 SASEGT. The CDR3 DNA follows: TGTGCCAGCAGTGTATCGAAGGACCCGGAGTACTATGGCTACACCTTC. Protein product: CASSVSKDPEYYGYTF.

This clone was seen only a few times. The same CDR3 arises from other DNA sequences in this sample as well. The chain has TRBV6-5 and TRBJ1-5; TRBD1 is a possible D gene (5 bases). There are 13 residues in the CDR3. V was cut by 0 bases and J by 6 bases, with 6 bases left in between. Germline V lookup: CDR1 MNHEY, CDR2 SVGAGI. CDR3 amino acids: CASSYSRGQPQHF. The CDR3 DNA is TGTGCCAGCAGTTACTCGAGGGGTCAGCCCCAGCATTTT.

The rearrangement joins TRBV14 to TRBJ2-7; 8 bases line up with TRBD1. Unmatched junction bases numbered 11, after V lost 7 bases and J lost 3 bases. CDR1 and CDR2 from the germline V gene are SGHDN and FVKESK. The CDR3 is 15 residues long. The CDR3 bases are TGTGCCAGCACAGGGGGCCGACAGAACGTCTACGAGCAGTACTTC. It specifies CASTGGRQNVYEQYF.